What follows describes a single T cell receptor (beta chain). Antigen: not known. The data belong to a study of T cell responses to AZD1222 COVID-19 vaccine. Study-level results: Donors skewed white British and female; clonal diversity was possibly underestimated. Regions 160-218 and 743-854 dominated among vaccine-associated CD4 TCRs spanning spike. It was only after the peak T cell response that any repertoires were sampled.

The ends lost 3 bases at V and 8 bases at J; junction bases unmatched: 7. CDR1 and CDR2 from the germline V gene are SGHDT and YYEEEE. The CDR3 is made up of 14 amino acids. The assay was immunoSEQ multiplex PCR, and TCRdb's table has in-frame clones only and misses some. Of around 100,000 clones in the sample, under 95% were seen once. The sequencing used peripheral blood, collected on day 0 of AZD1222 vaccination. This rearrangement joins TRBV5-6 to TRBJ1-4; 7 bases agree with TRBD1. The receptor was derived from an adult in good health. Here the CDR3 DNA reads TGTGCCAGCAGCTCGGGGGACAGATCCGAAAAACTGTTTTTT. Encoded protein: CASSSGDRSEKLFF. The variable domain in full, with the rest retrieved from reference TRBV5-6 and TRBJ1-4, is DAGVTQSPTHLIKTRGQQVTLRCSPKSGHDTVSWYQQALGQGPQFIFQYYEEEERQRGNFPDRFSGHQFPNYSSELNVNALLLGDSALYLCASSSGDRSEKLFFGSGTQLSVL.